A single sample is the source of the 18 T cell receptor beta chains below, sequenced in a study of cytomegalovirus exposure and HLA in healthy donors. Vbeta (60) and Jbeta (13) primers were used in the PCR. The table came from immunoSEQ multiplex PCR; TCRdb's copy has only in-frame clones and leaves some out. Here the sample spans 95,000 to 110,000 clones, 65% to 85% being singletons. Sequenced sample: PBMCs. Receptors were obtained from a young man in good health and CMV-seronegative.

The count of this clone is one. The chain has TRBV10-3 and TRBJ1-6, with D perhaps TRBD1 (5 bases). Germline CDR1 ENHRY, CDR2 SYGVKD. The V end was cut by 11 bases, the J end by 9 bases, with 17 bases between. This CDR3 spans 13 amino acids. The CDR3 nucleotides read TGTGCCTCGCGATCCAGGGAGGTTTCACCCCTCCACTTT. Its translation: CASRSREVSPLHF.

The chain carries TRBV9 and TRBJ2-2; 9 bases map to TRBD1. Germline CDR1 reads SGDLS; CDR2 reads YYNGEE. Germline trimming cut 1 base from V and 2 bases from J; bases unmatched to any gene: 3. The CDR3 is 16 residues long. The CDR3 nucleotides read TGTGCCAGCAGCGTAAGGACAGGGGCCAACACCGGGGAGCTGTTTTTT. It yields the protein CASSVRTGANTGELFF.

The chain recombines TRBV15 with TRBJ1-4; D uncertain. The CDR3 extends over 17 amino acids. V lost 0 bases to trimming and J lost 5 bases, with 16 bases between them. CDR1 LNHNV and CDR2 YYDKDF come from the germline V gene (reference sequence). The DNA of the CDR3 is TGTGCCACCAGCAGAGATCTGGGCAGCAGTGGAAATGAAAAACTGTTTTTT. This gives the protein CATSRDLGSSGNEKLFF.

In the case of this clone: Additional DNA sequences in this sample encode the identical CDR3. V and J are TRBV5-1 and TRBJ1-5; 8 bases are shared with TRBD1. Germline values: CDR1 SGHRS, CDR2 YFSETQ. The CDR3 extends over 15 amino acids. Germline trimming cut 0 bases from V and 6 bases from J; bases unmatched to any gene: 5. CDR3 amino acids: CASSLEGRGLQPQHF. The CDR3 DNA reads as TGCGCCAGCAGCTTGGAGGGCAGGGGGCTTCAGCCCCAGCATTTT.

The chain links TRBV6-5 to TRBJ1-5; 9 positions match TRBD1. The CDR3 is made up of 14 amino acids. Germline V gene sequence: CDR1 MNHEY, CDR2 SVGAGI. V was pared by 6 bases and J by 6 bases, with 6 bases of the junction left unmatched. In DNA form, the CDR3 reads TGTGCCAGCAGCAGGGGACAGGGTAGTCAGCCCCAGCATTTT. It encodes CASSRGQGSQPQHF.

The CDR3 DNA reads TGTGCCAGCAGTATTACCGGGACAGGGGCCCGTCCCCACGAGCAGTACTTC. This translates into CASSITGTGARPHEQYF. This rearrangement joins TRBV2 to TRBJ2-7, with 10 bases that match TRBD1. CDR1 is SNHLY, CDR2 FYNNEI, per germline. Trimming took 5 bases from V and 5 from J; bases not matched to a gene: 15. The CDR3 length is 17 residues.

This rearrangement joins TRBV2 to TRBJ1-1; D remains ambiguous. The CDR3 is 12 amino acids. Germline CDR1 reads SNHLY; CDR2 reads FYNNEI. The V end was cut by 2 bases, the J end by 7 bases, with 8 bases between. CDR3 sequence (DNA): TGTGCCAGCAGTGAAATCACGGTTGAAGCTTTCTTT. This encodes CASSEITVEAFF.

This clone was detected once. V gene TRBV7-9 combines with J gene TRBJ1-3; 7 bases fit TRBD1. There are 17 residues in the CDR3. Germline CDR1 reads SEHNR; CDR2 reads FQNEAQ (reference sequence). V was clipped by 4 bases and J by 1 base; unmatched bases: 10. The CDR3 sequence is CASSSLQGSLSGNTIYF. In DNA form, the CDR3 reads TGTGCCAGCAGCTCCTTACAGGGGTCGCTTTCTGGAAACACCATATATTTT. The complete variable domain, with remaining parts taken from reference TRBV7-9 and TRBJ1-3, reads DTGVSQNPRHKITKRGQNVTFRCDPISEHNRLYWYRQTLGQGPEFLTYFQNEAQLEKSRLLSDRFSAERPKGSFSTLEIQRTEQGDSAMYLCASSSLQGSLSGNTIYFGEGSWLTVV.

This clone was observed a few times. The rearrangement joins TRBV5-1 to TRBJ1-2; no definite D call. V was clipped by 5 bases and J by 4 bases, with 15 bases between them. The V gene's germline CDR1 is SGHRS and CDR2 YFSETQ. This CDR3 has 14 amino acids. The CDR3 spells CASRESASPYGYTF. CDR3 DNA sequence: TGCGCCAGCAGAGAAAGCGCTTCCCCCTATGGCTACACCTTC.

The rearrangement uses TRBV7-2 and TRBJ2-3, with 7 bases lining up with TRBD2. CDR3 length: 14 residues. Germline-derived CDR1 and CDR2 are SGHTA and FQGNSA. V was pared by 5 bases and J by 4 bases, with 6 bases of the junction left unmatched. This chain's CDR3 is CASSARLAPDTQYF. The CDR3 DNA is TGTGCCAGCAGCGCCCGACTAGCCCCAGATACGCAGTATTTT.

This clone was counted between two and nine times. V and J are TRBV7-9 and TRBJ1-4; D is possibly TRBD1 (5 bases). CDR1 and CDR2 (germline): SEHNR, FQNEAQ (reference sequence). The CDR3 has 14 amino acids. V shed 2 bases and J shed 7 bases, with 11 bases lying between them. In DNA, the CDR3 is TGTGCCAGCAGCTTAAGGCAGGGAAGTGAAAAACTGTTTTTT. It is translated as CASSLRQGSEKLFF.

The rearrangement joins TRBV6-1 to TRBJ2-7, with D perhaps matching TRBD1 (5 bases). This CDR3 is built from 13 residues. Between the trimmed V and J ends, which lost 1 base and 3 bases, there was a span of 7 bases. Looked up from germline, CDR1 is MNHNS and CDR2 is SASEGT. CDR3 bases: TGTGCCAGCAGTGAAGGACAGATCTACGAGCAGTACTTC. This encodes CASSEGQIYEQYF.

CDR3 amino acids: CASSLAERAAETQYF. In nucleotides, the CDR3 is TGCGCCAGCAGCTTGGCCGAGAGGGCTGCGGAGACCCAGTACTTC. The V and J genes are TRBV5-1 and TRBJ2-5, with D maybe TRBD2 (5 bases). V lost 0 bases to trimming and J lost 5 bases, with 14 bases between them. CDR1 and CDR2 from the germline V gene are SGHRS and YFSETQ. This CDR3 region has 15 residues. Variable domain in full (rest from reference TRBV5-1 and TRBJ2-5): KAGVTQTPRYLIKTRGQQVTLSCSPISGHRSVSWYQQTPGQGLQFLFEYFSETQRNKGNFPGRFSGRQFSNSRSEMNVSTLELGDSALYLCASSLAERAAETQYFGPGTRLLVL.

The rearrangement joins TRBV10-3 to TRBJ2-7; 7 positions match TRBD1. The CDR3 is made up of 15 amino acids. The J segment lost 4 bases and the V segment lost 7 bases, leaving 13 bases of the junction unmatched. Germline V lookup: CDR1 ENHRY, CDR2 SYGVKD. Written as DNA, the CDR3 is TGTGCCATCACCAACTCCGGGACAGATTTTTACGAGCAGTACTTC. Translated: CAITNSGTDFYEQYF.

The chain couples TRBV29-1 to TRBJ1-1; maybe TRBD1 (6 bases). CDR3 length equals 12 residues. The germline CDR1 and CDR2 sequences are SQVTM and ANQGSEA. The CDR3 reads CSARGGRTEAFF. The CDR3 DNA reads TGCAGTGCCAGGGGCGGTCGCACTGAAGCTTTCTTT. The complete variable domain, with remaining parts taken from reference TRBV29-1 and TRBJ1-1, reads SAVISQKPSRDICQRGTSLTIQCQVDSQVTMMFWYRQQPGQSLTLIATANQGSEATYESGFVIDKFPISRPNLTFSTLTVSNMSPEDSSIYLCSARGGRTEAFFGQGTRLTVV.

This chain connects TRBV4-3 to TRBJ2-3; the D gene is possibly TRBD1 (5 bases). CDR1 and CDR2 (germline): LGHNA, YSLEER. The CDR3 contains 15 residues. The germline V and J ends were trimmed by 0 bases and 6 bases, with 13 bases remaining between them. CDR3 residues: CASSQDSLGHDTQYF. DNA of the CDR3: TGCGCCAGCAGCCAAGATTCGTTGGGGCACGATACGCAGTATTTT.

In this sample, this clone turned up a few times. This chain links TRBV27 with TRBJ1-5; a possible D gene is TRBD1 (6 bases). The V end lost 2 bases, the J end lost 6 bases, and 8 bases lay between the germline ends. Germline V gene lookup returns CDR1 MNHEY and CDR2 SMNVEV (reference sequence). CDR3 size: 13 residues. CDR3 sequence reads: CASSLGGRQPQHF. CDR3 DNA sequence: TGTGCCAGCAGTTTAGGGGGCCGTCAGCCCCAGCATTTT.

In its sample, this clone was seen a few times. The chain couples TRBV6-5 to TRBJ1-2; D gene unclear. The CDR3 loop spans 12 amino acids. Trimming stripped 9 bases from V and 8 bases from J, with 16 bases between. Germline CDR1 is MNHEY and CDR2 is SVGAGI. CDR3 protein: CASSPRAGGYTF. The CDR3 nucleotides read TGTGCCAGTTCTCCGAGGGCTGGCGGCTACACCTTC.